This TCR beta chain emerged from a study of T cell responses to AZD1222 COVID-19 vaccine. Study details: Pooled in the analysis were second doses at about 4 or about 12 weeks. General study results and limits: Clonal diversity was possibly underestimated; the donors were predominantly white British and more often female. Per reports, nearly half of all spike-specific TCRs target regions that are unmutated in variants. Scientists sampled the repertoires only once the peak T cell response had passed.

This CDR3 is 9 amino acids long. Germline loops: CDR1 MDHEN, CDR2 SYDVKM. TCRdb keeps only in-frame clones here, not all; method: immunoSEQ multiplex PCR. The sample comprises about 110,000 clones, about 86% of which are singletons, and approximately 3.3% rests with the top ten. A remark on this clone: Its antigen is unidentified. The junction shows a germline mismatch at one end, possibly a read error.

The genes are TRBV28 and TRBJ2-7; D uncertain. The receptor comes from an adult in good health. The sequenced sample was peripheral blood, obtained on day 0 of AZD1222 vaccination. As DNA, the CDR3 is TGTGCCAGCAGTGATGACCGGGACTTC. This gives the protein CASSDDRDF.